The rows below give T cell receptor beta chains drawn from one sample of a study of cytotoxic CD8 clonotypes in ibrutinib-treated CLL. Clones were read by immunoSEQ multiplex PCR, and TCRdb kept only the in-frame ones, dropping some. The data contain about 35,000 clones, 70% to 75% of them seen just once; the ten biggest clones take up 16%. Sequencing used PBMCs, obtained at disease progression, from a patient treated with ibrutinib. Receptors originate from a human donor with chronic lymphocytic leukemia. CDR3s include the opening cysteine and the closing phenylalanine or tryptophan. The D gene is left open where the match is weak. Some rows mark clone size as missing; the rest say once, few, many or name a class of expanded clone.

v_call	d_call	j_call	clone_size	cdr3_nt	cdr3_aa
TRBV2	NA	TRBJ1-1	NA	TGTGCCAGCAGGAGGGGGGCAGGAAGAGACACTGAAGCTTTCTTT	CASRRGAGRDTEAFF
TRBV19	NA	TRBJ1-2	once	TGTGCCAGTACCCCGCGGGGAGTTGCTGACTATGGCTACACCTTC	CASTPRGVADYGYTF
TRBV6-5	NA	TRBJ1-5	few	TGTGCCAGCAGTGCAGATAGCAATCAGCCCCAGCATTTT	CASSADSNQPQHF
TRBV7-8	NA	TRBJ2-3	few	TGTGCAGCTAGTCAGGGCCCCCCAGATACGCAGTATTTT	CAASQGPPDTQYF
TRBV19	NA	TRBJ2-5	NA	TGTGCCAGTAGTATAGCGCGAGGGAGTCAAGAGACCCAGTACTTC	CASSIARGSQETQYF
TRBV5-1	NA	TRBJ1-1	NA	TGCGCCAGCAGCCCGAGGGGGGCTACCACTGAAGCTTTCTTT	CASSPRGATTEAFF
TRBV5-1	NA	TRBJ2-7	NA	TGCGCCAGCAGCCCAATGGCAGGGACCTACGAGCAGTACTTC	CASSPMAGTYEQYF
TRBV6-5	TRBD1	TRBJ1-2	NA	TGTGCCAGCAGTTACCGACAGGGGGGCGGCTACACCTTC	CASSYRQGGGYTF
TRBV5-1	TRBD1	TRBJ1-4	NA	TGCGCCAGCAGCCGGGTGACAGGGACTAATGAAAAACTGTTTTTT	CASSRVTGTNEKLFF
TRBV10-3	TRBD1	TRBJ1-2	few	TGTGCCATCAGCGCAGGGGGCCCTGACTATGGCTACACCTTC	CAISAGGPDYGYTF
TRBV9	NA	TRBJ2-1	NA	TGTGCCAGCAGCATGCGACCGGGCGGGGAGCAGTTCTTC	CASSMRPGGEQFF
TRBV11-2	NA	TRBJ1-2	NA	TGTGCCAGCAGCTTACCCCTTGACAGTAAGAATGGCTACACCTTC	CASSLPLDSKNGYTF
TRBV25-1	NA	TRBJ1-5	NA	TGTGCCAGCTTGGGGGACCTTGAAGTAGGCAATCAGCCCCAGCATTTT	CASLGDLEVGNQPQHF
TRBV19	TRBD2	TRBJ2-2	NA	TGTGCCAGTAGTCTGGGACTAGCGGGGCCGAACACCGGGGAGCTGTTTTTT	CASSLGLAGPNTGELFF
TRBV2	NA	TRBJ1-5	NA	TGTGCCAGCAGCGGGGTCCAGACCCGATATAGCAATCAGCCCCAGCATTTT	CASSGVQTRYSNQPQHF
TRBV25-1	NA	TRBJ2-3	NA	TGTGCCAGCAGTGCCAGCCGGCAGGGGAGCACAGATACGCAGTATTTT	CASSASRQGSTDTQYF
TRBV4-2	TRBD2	TRBJ2-7	NA	TGTGCCAGCAGCCAAGATCCCTCCGGGACTAGCGGGGGGTCCTACGAGCAGTACTTC	CASSQDPSGTSGGSYEQYF
TRBV25-1	NA	TRBJ2-7	NA	TGTGCCAGCAGTCCGTCCCGCCGGGGGGCGGTTTACGAGCAGTACTTC	CASSPSRRGAVYEQYF